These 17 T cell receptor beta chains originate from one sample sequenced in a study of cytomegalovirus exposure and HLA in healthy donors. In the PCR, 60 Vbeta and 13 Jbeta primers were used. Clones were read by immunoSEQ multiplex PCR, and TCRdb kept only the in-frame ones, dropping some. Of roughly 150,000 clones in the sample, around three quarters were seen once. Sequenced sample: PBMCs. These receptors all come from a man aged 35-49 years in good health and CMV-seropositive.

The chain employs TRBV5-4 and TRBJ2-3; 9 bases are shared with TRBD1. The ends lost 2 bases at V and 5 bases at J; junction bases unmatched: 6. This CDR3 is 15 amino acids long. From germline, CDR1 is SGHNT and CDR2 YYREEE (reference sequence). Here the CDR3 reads CASSLDRGVVDTQYF. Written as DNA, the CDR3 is TGTGCCAGCAGCTTAGACAGGGGGGTGGTAGATACGCAGTATTTT.

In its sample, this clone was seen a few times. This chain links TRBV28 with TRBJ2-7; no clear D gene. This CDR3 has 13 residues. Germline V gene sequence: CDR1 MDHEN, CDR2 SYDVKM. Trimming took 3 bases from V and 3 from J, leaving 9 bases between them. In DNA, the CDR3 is TGTGCCAGCAGTTTCTACGAGAACTACGAGCAGTACTTC. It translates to CASSFYENYEQYF.

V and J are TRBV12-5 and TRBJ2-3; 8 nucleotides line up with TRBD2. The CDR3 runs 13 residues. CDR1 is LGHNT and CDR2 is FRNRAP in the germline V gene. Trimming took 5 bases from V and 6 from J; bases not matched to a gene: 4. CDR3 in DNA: TGTGCTAGTGGTATAGCGGGAACCGATACGCAGTATTTT. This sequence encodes CASGIAGTDTQYF.

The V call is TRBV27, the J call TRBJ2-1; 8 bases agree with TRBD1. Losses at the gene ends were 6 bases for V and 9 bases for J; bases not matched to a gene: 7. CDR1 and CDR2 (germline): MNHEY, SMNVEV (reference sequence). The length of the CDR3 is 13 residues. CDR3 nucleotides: TGTGCCAGCAGACCACAGGGGGGCGGTGAGCAGTTCTTC. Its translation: CASRPQGGGEQFF.

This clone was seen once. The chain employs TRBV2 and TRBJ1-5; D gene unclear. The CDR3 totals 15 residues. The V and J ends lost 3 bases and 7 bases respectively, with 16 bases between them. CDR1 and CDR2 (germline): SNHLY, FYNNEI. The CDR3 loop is CASSEGSSRYQPQHF. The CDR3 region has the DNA TGTGCCAGCAGTGAGGGCAGCTCAAGGTACCAGCCCCAGCATTTT.

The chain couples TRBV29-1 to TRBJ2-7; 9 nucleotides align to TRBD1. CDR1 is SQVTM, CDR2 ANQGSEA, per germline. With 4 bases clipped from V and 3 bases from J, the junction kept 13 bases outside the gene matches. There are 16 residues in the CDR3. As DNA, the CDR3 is TGCAGCGTTGTCGCTAATGTACAGGGGGCCGGCTACGAGCAGTACTTC. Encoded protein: CSVVANVQGAGYEQYF.

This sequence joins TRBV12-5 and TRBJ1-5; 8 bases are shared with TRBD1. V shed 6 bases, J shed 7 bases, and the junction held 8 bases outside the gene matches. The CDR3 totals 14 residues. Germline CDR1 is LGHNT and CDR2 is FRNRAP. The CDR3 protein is CASGLGQGGQPQHF. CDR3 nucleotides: TGTGCTAGTGGACTCGGACAGGGTGGACAGCCCCAGCATTTT.

The CDR3 reads CSARENEQFF. The CDR3 DNA is TGCAGTGCTAGGGAGAATGAGCAGTTCTTC. The chain joins TRBV20-1 to TRBJ2-1; D unclear. Germline values: CDR1 DFQATT, CDR2 SNEGSKA (reference sequence). Deletions cut 3 bases from V and 7 bases from J, with 4 bases between. This CDR3 comprises 10 residues.

This chain's CDR3 is CASSPFNGGLNTDTQYF. The CDR3 DNA is TGCGCCAGCAGCCCTTTCAACGGGGGTCTCAACACAGATACGCAGTATTTT. The chain employs TRBV4-1 and TRBJ2-3, with D possibly matching TRBD2 (6 bases). CDR1 is MGHRA, CDR2 YSYEKL, per germline. V lost 4 bases, J lost 2 bases, and 19 bases lay in between. The CDR3 is made up of 17 amino acids.

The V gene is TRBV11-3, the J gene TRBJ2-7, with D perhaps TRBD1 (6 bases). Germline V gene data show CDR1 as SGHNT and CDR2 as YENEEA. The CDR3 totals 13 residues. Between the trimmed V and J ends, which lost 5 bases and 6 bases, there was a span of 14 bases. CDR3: CASSPALGGEQYF. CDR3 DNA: TGTGCCAGCAGCCCCGCGTTAGGGGGCGAGCAGTACTTC.

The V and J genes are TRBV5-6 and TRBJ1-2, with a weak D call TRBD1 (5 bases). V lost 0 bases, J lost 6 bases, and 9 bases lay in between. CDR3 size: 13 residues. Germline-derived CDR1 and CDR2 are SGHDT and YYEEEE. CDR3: CASSLVGGDGYTF. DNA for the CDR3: TGTGCCAGCAGCTTGGTGGGGGGTGATGGCTACACCTTC.

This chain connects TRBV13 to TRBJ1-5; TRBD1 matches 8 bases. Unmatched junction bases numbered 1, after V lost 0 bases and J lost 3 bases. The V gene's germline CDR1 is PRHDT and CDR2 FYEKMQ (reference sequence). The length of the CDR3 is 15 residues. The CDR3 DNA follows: TGTGCCAGCAGCTTAGGGACAGGGGACAATCAGCCCCAGCATTTT. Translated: CASSLGTGDNQPQHF.

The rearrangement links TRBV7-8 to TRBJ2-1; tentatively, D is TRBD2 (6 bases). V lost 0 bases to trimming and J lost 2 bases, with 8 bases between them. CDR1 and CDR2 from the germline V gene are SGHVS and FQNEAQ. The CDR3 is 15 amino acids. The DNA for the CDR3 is TGTGCCAGCAGCTTAGCGGCGGGAACCTACAATGAGCAGTTCTTC. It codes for CASSLAAGTYNEQFF.

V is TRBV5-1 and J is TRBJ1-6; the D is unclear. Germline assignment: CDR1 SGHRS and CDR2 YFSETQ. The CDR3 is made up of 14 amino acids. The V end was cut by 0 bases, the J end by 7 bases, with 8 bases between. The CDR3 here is CASSLGDTNSPLHF. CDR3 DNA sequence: TGCGCCAGCAGCTTGGGTGACACCAATTCACCCCTCCACTTT.

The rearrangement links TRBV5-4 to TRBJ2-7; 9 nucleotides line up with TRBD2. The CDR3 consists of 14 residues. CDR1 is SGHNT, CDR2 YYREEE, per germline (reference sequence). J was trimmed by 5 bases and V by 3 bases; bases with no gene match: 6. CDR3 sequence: CASSSGLASNEQYF. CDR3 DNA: TGTGCCAGCAGCTCGGGACTAGCATCGAACGAGCAGTACTTC.

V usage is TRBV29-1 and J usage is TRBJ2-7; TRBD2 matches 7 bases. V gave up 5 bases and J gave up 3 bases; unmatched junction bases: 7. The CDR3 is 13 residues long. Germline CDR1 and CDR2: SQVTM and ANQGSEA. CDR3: CSVLSGANYEQYF. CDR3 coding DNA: TGCAGCGTTTTAAGCGGGGCTAACTACGAGCAGTACTTC.

The CDR3 DNA sequence: TGTGCCATCAGTGGGGCAGGGGGCCTTCAGCCCCAGCATTTT. Protein sequence: CAISGAGGLQPQHF. The chain joins TRBV10-3 to TRBJ1-5; 8 nucleotides agree with TRBD1. The ends lost 4 bases at V and 6 bases at J; junction bases unmatched: 5. Germline values: CDR1 ENHRY, CDR2 SYGVKD. This CDR3 is built from 14 residues.